Listed below are T cell receptor beta chains from one sample, sequenced in a study of cytomegalovirus exposure and HLA in healthy donors. Profiled with immunoSEQ multiplex PCR; TCRdb holds only in-frame clones, not every one. The sample holds some 140,000 clones; 65% to 70% are singletons and the top ten take 1.5% to 2%. The sample taken for sequencing was PBMCs. The source of these receptors is a human donor in good health. CDR3s include the opening cysteine and the closing phenylalanine or tryptophan. The D gene is left open where the match is weak. Size values are once, few and many counts, or a class for expanded clones, and some rows have none.

TRBJ1-1 | few | 15 | - | TRBV10-2 | TGCGCCAGCAGTGACGTGGCGGGCACCTGGACTGAAGCTTTCTTT | CASSDVAGTWTEAFF
TRBJ2-1 | few | 15 | TRBD2 | TRBV10-3 | TGTGCCATCAATCCCGGGACTAGCGGGTACAATGAGCAGTTCTTC | CAINPGTSGYNEQFF
TRBJ2-2 | - | 13 | - | TRBV5-4 | TGTGCCAGCAGCCCCGACTTGCCCGGGGAGCTGTTTTTT | CASSPDLPGELFF
TRBJ2-7 | - | 14 | TRBD1 | TRBV7-3 | TGTGCCAGCACCCACAGGGGAAGCTCCTACGAGCAGTACTTC | CASTHRGSSYEQYF
TRBJ2-1 | - | 12 | - | TRBV5-6 | TGTGCCAGCAGCTTTTTGCGCCATGAGCAGTTCTTC | CASSFLRHEQFF
TRBJ2-7 | - | 14 | - | TRBV5-1 | TGCGCCAGCAGCTGGTCCGGGAGCTCCTACGAGCAGTACTTC | CASSWSGSSYEQYF
TRBJ1-5 | - | 14 | - | TRBV15 | TGTGCCACCAGCAGAGATAGGGGCTTGCAGCCCCAGCATTTT | CATSRDRGLQPQHF
TRBJ1-1 | few | 16 | TRBD1 | TRBV19 | TGTGCCAGTAGTCCCGGGACAGGGGACTCGAACACTGAAGCTTTCTTT | CASSPGTGDSNTEAFF
TRBJ2-1 | - | 15 | - | TRBV5-1 | TGCGCCAGCAGCTTGGGTGGGCAGGGAAACAATGAGCAGTTCTTC | CASSLGGQGNNEQFF
TRBJ2-3 | - | 14 | TRBD1 | TRBV19 | TGTGCCAGTAAAGGACAGGGCGTCACAGATACGCAGTATTTT | CASKGQGVTDTQYF
TRBJ2-2 | - | 12 | - | TRBV18 | TGTGCATCAGGGGCGAACACCGGGGAGCTGTTTTTT | CASGANTGELFF
TRBJ1-1 | - | 12 | - | TRBV11-3 | TGTGCCAGCAGGGCAGGGAACACTGAAGCTTTCTTT | CASRAGNTEAFF
TRBJ2-7 | few | 15 | TRBD2 | TRBV4-1 | TGCGCCAGCAGCCCACCTAGCGGGAGGACCTACGAGCAGTACTTC | CASSPPSGRTYEQYF
TRBJ2-1 | - | 19 | TRBD2 | TRBV4-1 | TGCGCCAGCAGCCATGGGTCCGCGGGAGTTGGTGTTTTAGGCAATGAGCAGTTCTTC | CASSHGSAGVGVLGNEQFF
TRBJ2-7 | few | 12 | - | TRBV11-3 | TGTGCCAGCAGGTCCGGGGCCTACGAGCAGTACTTC | CASRSGAYEQYF
TRBJ1-1 | - | 13 | - | TRBV29-1 | TGCAGCGTTGGTCGGTTATTGAACACTGAAGCTTTCTTT | CSVGRLLNTEAFF
TRBJ1-1 | - | 15 | - | TRBV7-9 | TGTGCCAGCAGCTTAGCTCGGGATCTGAACACTGAAGCTTTCTTT | CASSLARDLNTEAFF
TRBJ1-3 | few | 16 | - | TRBV9 | TGTGCCAGCAGCCCAGGGGAAGGGGCGCTTGGAAACACCATATATTTT | CASSPGEGALGNTIYF
TRBJ2-2 | - | 16 | - | TRBV5-1 | TGCGCCAGCAGCTTGGATGGGCCCGCGAACACCGGGGAGCTGTTTTTT | CASSLDGPANTGELFF
TRBJ2-5 | - | 15 | TRBD2 | TRBV7-7 | TGTGCCAGCAGCTTAGGGGGGACTACCCAAGAGACCCAGTACTTC | CASSLGGTTQETQYF
TRBJ2-1 | - | 13 | - | TRBV9 | TGTGCCAGCAGCGTCGGAGCCTACAATGAGCAGTTCTTC | CASSVGAYNEQFF
TRBJ1-1 | few | 14 | - | TRBV7-9 | TGTGCCAGCAGCCCTAGCGGTGGACGGTCTGAAGCTTTCTTT | CASSPSGGRSEAFF
TRBJ1-1 | - | 14 | - | TRBV5-1 | TGCGCCAGCTACTCGCCGGGGGGCGTGACTGAAGCTTTCTTT | CASYSPGGVTEAFF
TRBJ1-4 | - | 12 | - | TRBV13 | TGTGCCAGCAGCTTTCAGGGAGAAAAACTGTTTTTT | CASSFQGEKLFF
TRBJ1-2 | - | 13 | TRBD1 | TRBV5-4 | TGTGCCAGCAGCTTGTCCAGGGGGCAGGGCTACACCTTC | CASSLSRGQGYTF
TRBJ2-7 | - | 14 | - | TRBV6-6 | TGTGCCAGCAGTTACTCGACGCGGGGTTCCGAGCAGTACTTC | CASSYSTRGSEQYF
TRBJ1-1 | - | 16 | - | TRBV7-9 | TGTGCCAGCAGCTTAAGGCTAGGGGGTCTGAACACTGAAGCTTTCTTT | CASSLRLGGLNTEAFF
TRBJ2-7 | few | 16 | TRBD2 | TRBV7-9 | TGTGCCAGCAGCTTAACTGGCAGCGGGAGGGCCCACGAGCAGTACTTC | CASSLTGSGRAHEQYF
TRBJ2-5 | few | 13 | - | TRBV28 | TGTGCCAGCAGTTTATGGCTACAAGAGACCCAGTACTTC | CASSLWLQETQYF
TRBJ2-7 | - | 12 | - | TRBV2 | TGTGCCAGCAAGATGGACAGCTACGAGCAGTACTTC | CASKMDSYEQYF
TRBJ2-7 | - | 15 | TRBD1 | TRBV10-2 | TGCGCCAGCAGCATACAGGGGGAGAGGTTTGGCGAGCAGTACTTC | CASSIQGERFGEQYF
TRBJ1-2 | few | 16 | TRBD1 | TRBV5-4 | TGTGCCAGCAGCTTGGGAAGGGGGCCACCTAACTATGGCTACACCTTC | CASSLGRGPPNYGYTF
TRBJ2-1 | few | 13 | - | TRBV2 | TGTGCCAGCGGTGGACAGTTAAGGAATGAGCAGTTCTTC | CASGGQLRNEQFF
TRBJ2-4 | - | 13 | - | TRBV7-8 | TGTGCCAGCAGCTCGGACACCAAAAACATTCAGTACTTC | CASSSDTKNIQYF
TRBJ2-2 | - | 14 | TRBD1 | TRBV7-3 | TGTGCCAGCACCGACAGGGGGAACACCGGGGAGCTGTTTTTT | CASTDRGNTGELFF
TRBJ2-1 | - | 15 | TRBD2 | TRBV4-2 | TGTGCCAGCAGCCCACGCGGGAGTCGGTACAATGAGCAGTTCTTC | CASSPRGSRYNEQFF
TRBJ2-2 | few | 15 | - | TRBV18 | TGTGCCAGCTCATTCGGGACAATGGACACCGGGGAGCTGTTTTTT | CASSFGTMDTGELFF
TRBJ2-5 | - | 15 | TRBD1 | TRBV2 | TGTGCCAGCAGTTCGGGACAGCTAGTACAGGAGACCCAGTACTTC | CASSSGQLVQETQYF
TRBJ2-2 | - | 13 | - | TRBV5-4 | TGTGCCAGCAGCTCGCCGGGGACCGGGGAGCTGTTTTTT | CASSSPGTGELFF
TRBJ2-7 | few | 13 | - | TRBV9 | TGTGCCAGCAGCGCCATGGACTATCGAGAGCAGTACTTC | CASSAMDYREQYF
TRBJ2-3 | - | 14 | - | TRBV27 | TGTGCCAGCAGTCCGAGCGGAAGCACAGATACGCAGTATTTT | CASSPSGSTDTQYF
TRBJ2-1 | - | 17 | TRBD2 | TRBV28 | TGTGCCAGCAGAGAGACGGGACTAGCGGGCCGAGGGGATGAGCAGTTCTTC | CASRETGLAGRGDEQFF
TRBJ2-2 | - | 14 | - | TRBV6-5 | TGTGCCAGCAGTTACACGGGCGGGACCGGGGAGCTGTTTTTT | CASSYTGGTGELFF
TRBJ2-7 | - | 14 | - | TRBV4-2 | TGTGCCAGCAGCCAAGAGTCAGGGGACAACGAGCAGTACTTC | CASSQESGDNEQYF
TRBJ2-7 | few | 11 | - | TRBV28 | TGTGCCAGCAGTTTACGCGGAGAAGCGGACTTC | CASSLRGEADF
TRBJ2-1 | - | 15 | - | TRBV14 | TGTGCCAGCAGCCGACTGGAGAGCTCCTACAATGAGCAGTTCTTC | CASSRLESSYNEQFF
TRBJ1-2 | - | 16 | TRBD1 | TRBV10-3 | TGTGCCATCAGTGGACAGGGGGCGGGGTCGAACTATGGCTACACCTTC | CAISGQGAGSNYGYTF
TRBJ2-3 | - | 13 | - | TRBV5-1 | TGCGCCAGCAGCGCCACTAGCACAGATACGCAGTATTTT | CASSATSTDTQYF
TRBJ2-7 | few | 14 | - | TRBV13 | TGTGCCAGCAGCGGGAGCACTAATCCTTACGAGCAGTACTTC | CASSGSTNPYEQYF
TRBJ2-1 | - | 15 | TRBD2 | TRBV5-4 | TGTGCCAGCACCCTGACTAGCGGGAGCTACAATGAGCAGTTCTTC | CASTLTSGSYNEQFF